A selection of T cell receptor beta chains follows, all from one sample in a study of early T cells in non-severe SARS-CoV-2 infection. MiXCR was run by TCRdb on the 5' RACE reads, yielding one entry per CDR3 protein. The sample consists of around 64,000 distinct CDR3 sequences, about an eighth of them appearing once. The material sequenced was whole blood, taken at baseline. The receptors here all came from an adult who was a healthcare worker with PCR-confirmed SARS-CoV-2 infection or an uninfected control (not recorded which). Both conserved end residues are trimmed from each CDR3. D genes are given only for firm matches.

>TRBJ2-1|10|TRBD2|TRBV7-2
AGGVAGGPDF
>TRBJ2-3|12|TRBD2|TRBV29-1
SVEEGRGLDTQY
>TRBJ2-3|11|NA|TRBV2
ASSGTVTDTQY
>TRBJ2-5|12|TRBD2|TRBV7-7
ASSLSGGIETQY
>TRBJ2-7|13|NA|TRBV14
ASSQLLGVAAEQY
>TRBJ1-2|13|NA|TRBV18
ASSPPQGRTYGYT
>TRBJ2-7|13|TRBD2|TRBV7-8
ASSSTSGSQYEQY
>TRBJ2-3|19|TRBD2|TRBV9
ASSVTWASGRPGRLTDTQY
>TRBJ2-1|11|TRBD2|TRBV28
ASRLALLYEQF
>TRBJ2-7|14|NA|TRBV7-8
ASSRLTVQDLYEQY
>TRBJ2-5|9|NA|TRBV12-5
ASGGRETQY
>TRBJ1-1|12|NA|TRBV7-9
ASTRKEVNTEAF
>TRBJ2-1|14|TRBD2|TRBV29-1
SVDNSPSGGMNEQF
>TRBJ2-2|11|NA|TRBV4-1
ASSQGHTGELF
>TRBJ2-7|12|TRBD2|TRBV6-2/TRBV6-3
ASRTSGSSYEQY
>TRBJ2-1|13|NA|TRBV2
ASSDGAGAHNEQF
>TRBJ1-3|16|NA|TRBV6-5
ASSPYHRTNFFGNTIY
>TRBJ2-5|11|NA|TRBV19
ASSMVATETQY
>TRBJ1-1|11|NA|TRBV4-3
ASSREGSTEAF
>TRBJ2-3|15|NA|TRBV2
ASSARPPAESTDTQY
>TRBJ1-2|13|NA|TRBV27
ASSLLAGARYGYT
>TRBJ2-3|11|NA|TRBV9
ASSSLGTDTQY
>TRBJ2-2|12|NA|TRBV6-1
ASATVYNTGELF
>TRBJ2-1|12|TRBD1|TRBV12-3/TRBV12-4
ASSSRTGGNEQF
>TRBJ2-5|14|TRBD1|TRBV10-3
AISQPETGQQETQY
>TRBJ2-3|12|NA|TRBV14
ASSQDWDKDTQY
>TRBJ2-5|11|NA|TRBV29-1
SVRRGLTETQY
>TRBJ1-2|12|TRBD1|TRBV20-1
SAPPGGDNYGYT
>TRBJ2-5|11|NA|TRBV11-2
ASSFGYQETQY
>TRBJ1-2|11|NA|TRBV29-1
SVDPRQGHGYT
>TRBJ2-3|12|NA|TRBV24-1
ATSDKRGTDTQY
>TRBJ1-5|13|TRBD1|TRBV7-2
ASSPGQGRNQPQH
>TRBJ2-5|11|NA|TRBV7-2
ASSWTEGETQY
>TRBJ2-3|15|TRBD2|TRBV6-2/TRBV6-3
ASSYSTSGSGADTQY
>TRBJ1-4|13|TRBD1|TRBV9
ASSGPGQGNEKLF
>TRBJ2-7|10|NA|TRBV7-9
ASSIGPYEQY
>TRBJ1-2|12|NA|TRBV28
ASSLAGTDYGYT
>TRBJ1-6|13|NA|TRBV30
AWSYTGLNNSPLH
>TRBJ2-7|9|TRBD1|TRBV10-2
ASTGQGEQY
>TRBJ2-7|12|TRBD2|TRBV6-2/TRBV6-3
ASGKLAGAYEQY
>TRBJ2-5|11|NA|TRBV7-9
ASTLDGAGTQY
>TRBJ1-1|12|TRBD1|TRBV5-8
ASTLGQGNTEAF
>TRBJ2-3|14|NA|TRBV25-1
ASSEGVSTGSDTQY
>TRBJ1-2|14|TRBD1|TRBV6-6
ASSYVTGTENYGYT
>TRBJ2-5|12|TRBD2|TRBV27
ASNQRGRSETQY
>TRBJ2-1|12|NA|TRBV5-1
ASSLGGPEGEQF
>TRBJ1-6|11|NA|TRBV20-1
SAATGDNSPLH
>TRBJ1-5|14|TRBD1|TRBV5-1
ASSPGTGASNQPQH
>TRBJ2-3|10|NA|TRBV11-2
ASSLLPDTQY
>TRBJ1-2|9|NA|TRBV20-1
IAPRGYGYT
>TRBJ2-1|14|NA|TRBV4-2
ASSQDLERVNNEQF
>TRBJ2-7|14|TRBD2|TRBV10-2
ASSESLAGGLYEQY
>TRBJ2-1|12|NA|TRBV29-1
SVPPPGTYNEQF
>TRBJ2-2|12|NA|TRBV18
ASSQTSLAGELF
>TRBJ2-7|12|TRBD1|TRBV19
ASSPGQGAHEQY
>TRBJ1-5|11|NA|TRBV5-1
ASSSGAGQPQH
>TRBJ2-7|17|NA|TRBV21-1
ASSKGRKLCGLGIHEQY
>TRBJ2-3|13|TRBD2|TRBV7-9
ASSPSGGLTDTQY
>TRBJ1-4|10|NA|TRBV20-1
SARASTWELF